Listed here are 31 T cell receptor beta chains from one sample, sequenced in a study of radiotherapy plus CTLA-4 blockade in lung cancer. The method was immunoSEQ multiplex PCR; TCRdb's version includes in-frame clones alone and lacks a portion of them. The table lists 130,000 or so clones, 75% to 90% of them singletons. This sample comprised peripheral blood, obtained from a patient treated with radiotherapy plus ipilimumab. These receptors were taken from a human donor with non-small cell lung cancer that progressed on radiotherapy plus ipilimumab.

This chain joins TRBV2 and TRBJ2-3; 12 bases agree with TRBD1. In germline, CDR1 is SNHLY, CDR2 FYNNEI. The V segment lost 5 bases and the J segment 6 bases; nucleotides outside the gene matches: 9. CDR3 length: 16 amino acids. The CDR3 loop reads CASSPRDRGPGDTQYF. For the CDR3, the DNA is TGTGCCAGCAGTCCCAGGGACAGGGGGCCCGGGGATACGCAGTATTTT. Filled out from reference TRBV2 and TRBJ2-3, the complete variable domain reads EPEVTQTPSHQVTQMGQEVILRCVPISNHLYFYWYRQILGQKVEFLVSFYNNEISEKSEIFDDQFSVERPDGSNFTLKIRSTKLEDSAMYFCASSPRDRGPGDTQYFGPGTRLTVL.

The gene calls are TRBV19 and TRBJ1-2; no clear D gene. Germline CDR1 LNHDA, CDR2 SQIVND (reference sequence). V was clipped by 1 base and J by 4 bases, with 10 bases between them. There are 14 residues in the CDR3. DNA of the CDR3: TGTGCCAGTAGTATAGTTGGCGGACCCTATGGCTACACCTTC. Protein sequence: CASSIVGGPYGYTF.

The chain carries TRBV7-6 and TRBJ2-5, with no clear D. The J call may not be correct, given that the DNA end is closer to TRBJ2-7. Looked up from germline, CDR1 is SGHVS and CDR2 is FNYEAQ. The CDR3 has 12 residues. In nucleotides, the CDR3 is TGTGCCAGCAGCGCGGACCGCTACGAGCAGTACTTC. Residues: CASSADRYEQYF.

The CDR3 is CASSPQAGGHNEQFF. CDR3 DNA sequence: TGCGCCAGCAGCCCCCAAGCGGGAGGACACAATGAGCAGTTCTTC. The chain employs TRBV4-1 and TRBJ2-1; the match to TRBD2 covers 9 bases. The CDR3 runs 15 residues. CDR1 MGHRA and CDR2 YSYEKL come from the germline V gene. V lost 4 bases and J lost 5; bases outside the gene matches: 6.

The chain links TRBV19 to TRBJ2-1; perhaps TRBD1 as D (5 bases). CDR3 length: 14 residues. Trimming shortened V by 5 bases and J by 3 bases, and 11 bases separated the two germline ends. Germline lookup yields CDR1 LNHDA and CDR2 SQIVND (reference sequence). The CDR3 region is CASSFPTVYNEQFF. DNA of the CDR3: TGTGCCAGTAGTTTCCCGACAGTCTACAATGAGCAGTTCTTC. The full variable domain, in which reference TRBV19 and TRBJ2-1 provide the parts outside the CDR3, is DGGITQSPKYLFRKEGQNVTLSCEQNLNHDAMYWYRQDPGQGLRLIYYSQIVNDFQKGDIAEGYSVSREKKESFPLTVTSAQKNPTAFYLCASSFPTVYNEQFFGPGTRLTVL.

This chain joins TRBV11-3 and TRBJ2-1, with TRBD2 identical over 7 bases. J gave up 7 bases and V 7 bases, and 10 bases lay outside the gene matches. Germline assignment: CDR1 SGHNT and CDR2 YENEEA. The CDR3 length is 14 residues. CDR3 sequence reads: CASTPGGVLNEQFF. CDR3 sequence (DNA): TGTGCCAGCACCCCGGGGGGAGTTTTAAATGAGCAGTTCTTC.

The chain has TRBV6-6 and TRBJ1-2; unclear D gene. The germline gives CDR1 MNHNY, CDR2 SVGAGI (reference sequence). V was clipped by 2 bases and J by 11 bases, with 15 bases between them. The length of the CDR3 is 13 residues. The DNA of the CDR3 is TGTGCCAGCAGTTACCCCGACACGGGGAGGTACACCTTC. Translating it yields CASSYPDTGRYTF.

CDR3 bases: TGTGCCAGCAGCTTGGGCACACGTAACACCGGGGAGCTGTTTTTT. Amino acid sequence: CASSLGTRNTGELFF. The chain links TRBV5-8 to TRBJ2-2; no clear D. This CDR3 is built from 15 residues. Germline CDR1 reads SGHTS; CDR2 reads YDEGEE. Between the trimmed V and J ends, which lost 0 bases and 2 bases, there was a span of 8 bases.

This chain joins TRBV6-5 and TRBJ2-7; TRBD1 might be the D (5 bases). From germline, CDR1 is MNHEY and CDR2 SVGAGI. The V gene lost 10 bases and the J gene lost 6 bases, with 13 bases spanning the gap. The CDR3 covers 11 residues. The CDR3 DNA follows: TGTGCCACGCGTAGGGGCAGCGAGCAGTACTTC. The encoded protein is CATRRGSEQYF.

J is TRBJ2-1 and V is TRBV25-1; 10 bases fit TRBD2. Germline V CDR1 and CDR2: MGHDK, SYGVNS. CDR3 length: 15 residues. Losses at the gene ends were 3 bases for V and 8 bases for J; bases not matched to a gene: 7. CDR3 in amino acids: CASSDSGRAWDEQFF. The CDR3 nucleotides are TGTGCCAGCAGTGACAGCGGGAGGGCCTGGGATGAGCAGTTCTTC.

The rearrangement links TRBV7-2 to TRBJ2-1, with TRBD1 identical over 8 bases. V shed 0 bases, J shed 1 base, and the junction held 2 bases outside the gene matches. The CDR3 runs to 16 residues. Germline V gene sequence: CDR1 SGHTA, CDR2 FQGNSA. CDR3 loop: CASSLAGTGSYNEQFF. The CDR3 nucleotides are TGTGCCAGCAGCTTAGCCGGGACAGGTTCCTACAATGAGCAGTTCTTC.

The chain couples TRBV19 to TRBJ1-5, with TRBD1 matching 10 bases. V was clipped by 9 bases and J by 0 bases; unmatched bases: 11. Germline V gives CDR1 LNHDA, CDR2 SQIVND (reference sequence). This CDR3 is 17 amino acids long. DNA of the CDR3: TGTGCCAGATCCGGGGACAGGGGACGCTATAGCAATCAGCCCCAGCATTTT. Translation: CARSGDRGRYSNQPQHF.

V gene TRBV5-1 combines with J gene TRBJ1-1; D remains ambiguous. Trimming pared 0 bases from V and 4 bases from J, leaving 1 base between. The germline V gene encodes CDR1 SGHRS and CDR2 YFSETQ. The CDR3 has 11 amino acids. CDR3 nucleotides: TGCGCCAGCAGCTTGGGCACTGAAGCTTTCTTT. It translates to CASSLGTEAFF.

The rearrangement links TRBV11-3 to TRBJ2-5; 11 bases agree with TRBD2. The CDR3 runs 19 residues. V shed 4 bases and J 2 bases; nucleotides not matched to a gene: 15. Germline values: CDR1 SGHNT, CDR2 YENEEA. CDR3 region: CASSSGQGPGLAVQETQYF. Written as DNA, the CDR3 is TGTGCCAGCAGCTCCGGACAGGGGCCGGGACTAGCGGTTCAAGAGACCCAGTACTTC.

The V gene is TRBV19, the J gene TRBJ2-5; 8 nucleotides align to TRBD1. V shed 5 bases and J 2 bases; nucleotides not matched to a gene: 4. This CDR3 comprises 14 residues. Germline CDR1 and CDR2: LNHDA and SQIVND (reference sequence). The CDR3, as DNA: TGTGCCAGTAGTCCCGGACAGGGACAAGAGACCCAGTACTTC. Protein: CASSPGQGQETQYF.

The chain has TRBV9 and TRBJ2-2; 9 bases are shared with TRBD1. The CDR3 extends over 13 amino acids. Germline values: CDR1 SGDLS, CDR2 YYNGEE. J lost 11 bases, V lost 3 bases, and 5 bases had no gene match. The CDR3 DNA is TGTGCCAGCAGCGCAGTGGGACAGGGCGAGCTGTTTTTT. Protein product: CASSAVGQGELFF.

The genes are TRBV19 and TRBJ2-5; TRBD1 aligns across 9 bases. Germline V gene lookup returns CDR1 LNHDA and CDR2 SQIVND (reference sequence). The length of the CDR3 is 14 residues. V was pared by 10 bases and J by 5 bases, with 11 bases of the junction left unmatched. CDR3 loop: CATRQGGAVETQYF. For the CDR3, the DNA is TGTGCCACTAGACAGGGGGGCGCGGTGGAGACCCAGTACTTC.

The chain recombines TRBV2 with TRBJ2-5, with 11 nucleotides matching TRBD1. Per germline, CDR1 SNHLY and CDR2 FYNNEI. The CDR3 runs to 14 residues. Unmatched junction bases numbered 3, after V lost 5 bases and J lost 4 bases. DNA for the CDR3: TGTGCCAGCAGTTACGGGACAGGGGGAGAGACCCAGTACTTC. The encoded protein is CASSYGTGGETQYF.

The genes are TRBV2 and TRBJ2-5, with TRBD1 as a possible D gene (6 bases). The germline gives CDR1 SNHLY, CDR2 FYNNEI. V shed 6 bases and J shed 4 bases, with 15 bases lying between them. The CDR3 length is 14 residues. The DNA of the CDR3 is TGTGCCAGCAGCCCGGGTACAGGGATAGAGACCCAGTACTTC. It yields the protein CASSPGTGIETQYF.

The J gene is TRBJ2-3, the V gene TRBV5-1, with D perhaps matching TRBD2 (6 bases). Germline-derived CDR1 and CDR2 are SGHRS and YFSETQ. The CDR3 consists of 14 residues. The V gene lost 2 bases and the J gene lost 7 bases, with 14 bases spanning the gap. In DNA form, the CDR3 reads TGCGCCAGCAGCTTCGGGCAGGGCGGGAATACGCAGTATTTT. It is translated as CASSFGQGGNTQYF. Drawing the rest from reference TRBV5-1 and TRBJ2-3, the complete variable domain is KAGVTQTPRYLIKTRGQQVTLSCSPISGHRSVSWYQQTPGQGLQFLFEYFSETQRNKGNFPGRFSGRQFSNSRSEMNVSTLELGDSALYLCASSFGQGGNTQYFGPGTRLTVL.

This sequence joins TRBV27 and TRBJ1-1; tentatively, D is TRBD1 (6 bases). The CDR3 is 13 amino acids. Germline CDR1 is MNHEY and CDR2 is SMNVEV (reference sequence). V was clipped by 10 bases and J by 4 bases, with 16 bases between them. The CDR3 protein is CATKFRGGTEAFF. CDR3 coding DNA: TGTGCCACCAAGTTTAGGGGGGGCACTGAAGCTTTCTTT.

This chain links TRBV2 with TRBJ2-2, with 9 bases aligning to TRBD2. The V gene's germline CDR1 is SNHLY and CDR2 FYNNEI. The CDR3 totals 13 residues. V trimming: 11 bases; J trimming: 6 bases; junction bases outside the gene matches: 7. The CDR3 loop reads CADSGSRSGELFF. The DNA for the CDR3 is TGTGCCGATAGCGGGAGTAGGTCCGGGGAGCTGTTTTTT.

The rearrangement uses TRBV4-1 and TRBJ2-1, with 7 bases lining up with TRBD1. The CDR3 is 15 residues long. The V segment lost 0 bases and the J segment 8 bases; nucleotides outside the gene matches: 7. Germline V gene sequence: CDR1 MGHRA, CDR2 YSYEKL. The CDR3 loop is CASSQDQTGADEQFF. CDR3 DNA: TGCGCCAGCAGCCAAGATCAAACAGGGGCGGATGAGCAGTTCTTC.

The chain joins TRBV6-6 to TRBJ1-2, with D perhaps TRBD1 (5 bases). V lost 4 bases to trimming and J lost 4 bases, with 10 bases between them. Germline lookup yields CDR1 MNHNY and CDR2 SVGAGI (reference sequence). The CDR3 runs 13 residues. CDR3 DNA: TGTGCCAGCAGTTCTAGACAGCTCTATGGCTACACCTTC. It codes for CASSSRQLYGYTF.

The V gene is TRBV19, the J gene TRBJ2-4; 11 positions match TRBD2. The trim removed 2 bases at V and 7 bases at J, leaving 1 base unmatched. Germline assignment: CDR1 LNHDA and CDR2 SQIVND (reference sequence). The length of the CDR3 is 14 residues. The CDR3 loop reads CASSIRLAGNIQYF. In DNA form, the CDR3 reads TGTGCCAGTAGTATACGACTAGCGGGGAACATTCAGTACTTC.

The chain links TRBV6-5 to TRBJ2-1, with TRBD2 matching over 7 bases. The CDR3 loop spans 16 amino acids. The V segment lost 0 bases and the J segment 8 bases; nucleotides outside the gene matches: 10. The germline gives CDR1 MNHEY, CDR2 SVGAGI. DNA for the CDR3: TGTGCCAGCAGTTACTCTTTTGGCGGGAGCCCCCATGAGCAGTTCTTC. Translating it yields CASSYSFGGSPHEQFF.

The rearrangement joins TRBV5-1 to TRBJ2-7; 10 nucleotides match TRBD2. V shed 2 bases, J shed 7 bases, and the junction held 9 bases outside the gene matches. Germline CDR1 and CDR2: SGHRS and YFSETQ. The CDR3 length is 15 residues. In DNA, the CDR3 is TGCGCCAGCAGCTTTCTAGCGGGAGCCGGAGGGGAGCAGTACTTC. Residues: CASSFLAGAGGEQYF.

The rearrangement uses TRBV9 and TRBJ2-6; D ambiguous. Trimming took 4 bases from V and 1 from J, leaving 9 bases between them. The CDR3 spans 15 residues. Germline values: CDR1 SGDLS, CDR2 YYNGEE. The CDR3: CASSPRGSGANVLTF. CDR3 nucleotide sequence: TGTGCCAGCAGCCCCAGAGGTTCTGGGGCCAACGTCCTGACTTTC.

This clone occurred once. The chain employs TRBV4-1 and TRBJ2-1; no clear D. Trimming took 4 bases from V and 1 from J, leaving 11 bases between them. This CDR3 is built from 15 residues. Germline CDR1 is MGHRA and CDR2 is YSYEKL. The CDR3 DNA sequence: TGCGCCAGCAGCCCCGGACGGCAGTCCTACAATGAGCAGTTCTTC. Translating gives CASSPGRQSYNEQFF.

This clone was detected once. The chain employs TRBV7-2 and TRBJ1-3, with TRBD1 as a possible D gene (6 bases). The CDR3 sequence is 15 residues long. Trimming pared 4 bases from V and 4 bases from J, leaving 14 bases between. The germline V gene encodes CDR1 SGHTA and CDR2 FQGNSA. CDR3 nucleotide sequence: TGTGCCAGCAGCTGGGGGGGGGCGCTGGGAAACACCATATATTTT. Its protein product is CASSWGGALGNTIYF.

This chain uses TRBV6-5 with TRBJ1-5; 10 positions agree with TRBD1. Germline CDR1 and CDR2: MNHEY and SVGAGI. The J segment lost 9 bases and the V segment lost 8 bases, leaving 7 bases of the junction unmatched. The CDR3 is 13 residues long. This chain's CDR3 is CASRDRGQGPQHF. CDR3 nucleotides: TGTGCCAGCCGGGACAGGGGCCAGGGGCCCCAGCATTTT.